These 30 T cell receptor beta chains were all obtained from the same sample, sequenced in a study of blood T cell repertoires in COVID-19. The table came from immunoSEQ multiplex PCR; TCRdb's copy has only in-frame clones and leaves some out. The repertoire holds hundreds of thousands of clones, with more than 75% as singletons. Sequenced input: peripheral blood. These receptor sequences come from a woman aged 40 to 55 who had recovered from COVID-19.

For the CDR3, the DNA is TGTGCCAGCACCCGTAACAGGGCAACTAATGAAAAACTGTTTTTT. It yields the protein CASTRNRATNEKLFF. The chain recombines TRBV2 with TRBJ1-4; TRBD1 might be the D (6 bases). There are 15 residues in the CDR3. V was clipped by 7 bases and J by 0 bases, with 12 bases between them. Germline V gene data show CDR1 as SNHLY and CDR2 as FYNNEI.

The V and J genes are TRBV18 and TRBJ2-5; D may be TRBD1 (7 bases). Trimming removed 8 bases from V and 4 bases from J, with 14 bases in between. The CDR3 is 13 residues long. Germline V gives CDR1 KGHSH, CDR2 LQKENI. The CDR3 loop is CASLRGAGETQYF. The CDR3 region has the DNA TGTGCCAGCCTCAGGGGGGCCGGAGAGACCCAGTACTTC.

This chain connects TRBV5-8 to TRBJ1-2; D may be TRBD1 (5 bases). V lost 4 bases, J lost 7 bases, and 14 bases lay in between. The CDR3 consists of 13 residues. Germline values: CDR1 SGHTS, CDR2 YDEGEE. CDR3 in DNA: TGTGCCAGCAGCCCTAGGCGGGGGTCTGGCTACACCTTC. Its protein product is CASSPRRGSGYTF.

This clone was seen more than once but under ten times. The chain recombines TRBV6-6 with TRBJ1-6, with D tentatively TRBD1 (5 bases). CDR1 and CDR2 (germline): MNHNY, SVGAGI (reference sequence). CDR3 length equals 14 residues. V dropped 6 bases and J dropped 7 bases, with 13 bases sitting between them. This chain's CDR3 is CASSHRGENSPLHF. In DNA form, the CDR3 reads TGTGCCAGCAGCCACCGGGGGGAGAATTCACCCCTCCACTTT.

The rearrangement links TRBV6-6 to TRBJ2-2; 8 nucleotides agree with TRBD2. V was pared by 0 bases and J by 8 bases, with 5 bases of the junction left unmatched. CDR1 and CDR2 from the germline V gene are MNHNY and SVGAGI (reference sequence). This CDR3 has 15 amino acids. The CDR3 reads CASSYSGGASGELFF. The CDR3 bases are TGTGCCAGCAGTTACTCCGGGGGGGCCTCTGGGGAGCTGTTTTTT.

The J gene is TRBJ1-1, the V gene TRBV19, with 11 bases lining up with TRBD1. The CDR3 covers 16 residues. Germline V gene sequence: CDR1 LNHDA, CDR2 SQIVND (reference sequence). J was trimmed by 4 bases and V by 6 bases; bases with no gene match: 10. CDR3 coding DNA: TGTGCCAGTAGGTCTCGGACAGGGGGCGCGGGCACTGAAGCTTTCTTT. It encodes CASRSRTGGAGTEAFF.

The V call is TRBV9, the J call TRBJ2-4; 11 nucleotides match TRBD2. CDR1 SGDLS and CDR2 YYNGEE come from the germline V gene. V dropped 2 bases and J dropped 6; count of bases not matched to a gene: 4. This CDR3 region has 15 residues. CDR3 loop: CASSVYGLAGNIQYF. The CDR3 region has the DNA TGTGCCAGCAGCGTTTACGGACTAGCGGGAAACATTCAGTACTTC.

In the case of this clone: Other DNA sequences from this sample encode an identical CDR3 as well. The CDR3 reads CASSLRGEQYF. The CDR3 nucleotides are TGTGCCAGCAGCTTGAGGGGCGAGCAGTACTTC. The V and J genes are TRBV5-4 and TRBJ2-7; perhaps TRBD1 as D (5 bases). The CDR3 has 11 residues. V gave up 1 base and J gave up 6 bases, with 5 bases separating them. CDR1 SGHNT and CDR2 YYREEE come from the germline V gene (reference sequence).

This clone was recorded a few times. V and J are TRBV9 and TRBJ2-2, with D maybe TRBD1 (7 bases). Germline assignment: CDR1 SGDLS and CDR2 YYNGEE. V lost 6 bases, J lost 3 bases, and 12 bases lay in between. The CDR3 runs to 14 residues. CDR3 protein: CASKEGADTGELFF. For the CDR3, the DNA is TGTGCCAGCAAGGAGGGGGCCGACACCGGGGAGCTGTTTTTT.

The chain joins TRBV29-1 to TRBJ2-5; the D gene is possibly TRBD2 (5 bases). Trimming left V 3 bases short and J 7 bases short, with 12 bases between. CDR3 length: 12 amino acids. CDR1 is SQVTM and CDR2 is ANQGSEA in the germline V gene. The CDR3, as DNA: TGCAGCGTTGAGGAGGTAGAGGCGACCCAGTACTTC. It yields the protein CSVEEVEATQYF.

The V and J genes are TRBV18 and TRBJ1-6; the D is unclear. Germline V gives CDR1 KGHSH, CDR2 LQKENI. V was pared by 2 bases and J by 7 bases, with 6 bases between. The CDR3 is 13 residues long. CDR3 amino acids: CASSPGNNSPLHF. As DNA, the CDR3 is TGTGCCAGCTCACCAGGCAACAATTCACCCCTCCACTTT.

The chain carries TRBV19 and TRBJ1-2; TRBD1 matches 8 bases. J was trimmed by 5 bases and V by 6 bases; bases with no gene match: 8. The CDR3 has 14 amino acids. Germline V gene sequence: CDR1 LNHDA, CDR2 SQIVND (reference sequence). The CDR3 here is CASRRDRQGYGYTF. DNA for the CDR3: TGTGCCAGTAGACGAGACAGACAGGGGTATGGCTACACCTTC.

The CDR3 sequence is CASSIANRGFATEAFF. The CDR3 coding sequence is TGTGCCAGTAGTATCGCTAACAGGGGATTTGCCACTGAAGCTTTCTTT. The chain recombines TRBV19 with TRBJ1-1; TRBD1 matches at 7 bases. Germline lookup yields CDR1 LNHDA and CDR2 SQIVND (reference sequence). The CDR3 has 16 amino acids. Trimming cost V 3 bases and J 4 bases; bases outside gene matches: 11.

This clone was recorded many times. CDR3 nucleotides: TGCGCCAGCAGCCAAGCTTCGCGGACAGACTATGGCTACACCTTC. Translating gives CASSQASRTDYGYTF. The chain is built from TRBV4-1 and TRBJ1-2; tentative D call: TRBD1 (6 bases). Germline V lookup: CDR1 MGHRA, CDR2 YSYEKL. This CDR3 is 15 amino acids long. The V and J ends lost 1 base and 3 bases respectively, with 12 bases between them.

The chain combines TRBV3-1 (or the pseudogene TRBV3-2) with TRBJ2-3; TRBD1 is a possible D gene (5 bases). The CDR3 extends over 16 amino acids. The V gene lost 4 bases and the J gene lost 2 bases, with 16 bases spanning the gap. Germline V gives CDR1 LGHDT, CDR2 YNNKEL (reference sequence). The CDR3 region is CASSLWGGANTDTQYF. CDR3 bases: TGTGCCAGCAGCCTGTGGGGTGGGGCTAACACAGATACGCAGTATTTT.

This clone has more than one count but fewer than ten. The V and J genes are TRBV19 and TRBJ1-6, with D unclear. The germline V and J ends were trimmed by 6 bases and 10 bases, with 13 bases remaining between them. Germline V lookup: CDR1 LNHDA, CDR2 SQIVND (reference sequence). The length of the CDR3 is 13 residues. In DNA form, the CDR3 reads TGTGCCAGTAGCGGTGGGAGGCAATCACCCCTCCACTTT. Protein: CASSGGRQSPLHF.

This clone was observed a handful of times. CDR3 DNA: TGCGCCAGCACTCTCGGGGGGAGAGGGGACACTGAAGCTTTCTTT. It translates to CASTLGGRGDTEAFF. The chain uses TRBV5-1 and TRBJ1-1; possible D gene TRBD1, 5 bases. In germline, CDR1 is SGHRS, CDR2 YFSETQ. With 6 bases removed from V and 3 bases from J, the gap between germline ends came to 18 bases. This CDR3 region has 15 residues.

The chain recombines TRBV18 with TRBJ1-3; possible D gene TRBD1, 6 bases. This CDR3 comprises 13 residues. Trimming stripped 0 bases from V and 8 bases from J, with 8 bases between. Germline CDR1 KGHSH, CDR2 LQKENI. The CDR3 DNA reads as TGTGCCAGCTCACCACCAGAGGGGGACACCATATATTTT. This codes for CASSPPEGDTIYF.

Note on this clone: The same CDR3 is also encoded by other DNA sequences in this sample. The genes are TRBV7-2 and TRBJ1-2, with D perhaps matching TRBD1 (6 bases). V lost 2 bases and J lost 4, with 11 bases in between. This CDR3 is built from 14 residues. CDR1 and CDR2 (germline): SGHTA, FQGNSA. The CDR3 bases are TGTGCCAGCAGCTTAACGGGGACACTCTATGGCTACACCTTC. Translated: CASSLTGTLYGYTF.

The rearrangement uses TRBV5-8 and TRBJ1-5; tentative D call: TRBD1 (5 bases). The CDR3 has 19 residues. V was shortened by 4 bases and J by 0 bases, with 23 bases between the two germline ends. Germline CDR1 SGHTS, CDR2 YDEGEE. CDR3 in DNA: TGTGCCAGCAGCGTTTTGAAGGGGCCGTCCTTCTATAGCAATCAGCCCCAGCATTTT. Its translation is CASSVLKGPSFYSNQPQHF.

This sequence joins TRBV19 and TRBJ1-6, with D unresolved. In germline, CDR1 is LNHDA, CDR2 SQIVND (reference sequence). V lost 6 bases and J 8 bases, leaving 11 bases between the germline ends. This CDR3 comprises 13 residues. This CDR3 is CASSTVGDSPLHF. CDR3 coding DNA: TGTGCCAGTAGCACCGTGGGCGATTCACCCCTCCACTTT.

The chain combines TRBV5-1 with TRBJ1-1, with 7 bases fitting TRBD1. Germline CDR1 and CDR2: SGHRS and YFSETQ. The junction had 9 bases not matched to a gene; V was cut back by 1 base and J by 3 bases. The CDR3 covers 16 residues. The CDR3 DNA follows: TGCGCCAGCAGCTTGTGGGTAGGGGGCAGGGACACTGAAGCTTTCTTT. Its protein product is CASSLWVGGRDTEAFF.

The rearrangement uses TRBV7-2 and TRBJ2-1, with 8 bases matching TRBD1. The ends lost 4 bases at V and 7 bases at J; junction bases unmatched: 9. Germline CDR1 SGHTA, CDR2 FQGNSA. CDR3 length: 15 residues. CDR3 DNA: TGTGCCAGCAGCTGGACAGGGAGCGGACCGAATGAGCAGTTCTTC. Translating it yields CASSWTGSGPNEQFF.

The V gene is TRBV2, the J gene TRBJ2-2; 8 bases align to TRBD2. Germline trimming cut 7 bases from V and 3 bases from J; bases unmatched to any gene: 4. Germline values: CDR1 SNHLY, CDR2 FYNNEI. This CDR3 is 14 amino acids long. DNA for the CDR3: TGTGCCAGCACCCCAGCGGGGGACACCGGGGAGCTGTTTTTT. Protein sequence: CASTPAGDTGELFF.

The V gene is TRBV6-4, the J gene TRBJ1-1; maybe TRBD1 (5 bases). The germline V and J ends were trimmed by 7 bases and 4 bases, with 16 bases remaining between them. The CDR3 is 14 residues long. The germline CDR1 and CDR2 sequences are MRHNA and SNTAGT. The CDR3 DNA reads TGTGCCAGCAAACTGAGCAGGGCTGGCACTGAAGCTTTCTTT. Amino acid sequence: CASKLSRAGTEAFF.

In its sample, this clone was seen once. The chain has TRBV5-1 and TRBJ1-5, with D possibly TRBD1 on 6 matching bases. V lost 3 bases to trimming and J lost 2 bases, with 12 bases between them. Germline loops: CDR1 SGHRS, CDR2 YFSETQ. The CDR3 totals 15 residues. Here the CDR3 DNA reads TGCGCCAGCAGCTCAGGGGATAGGGGCAATCAGCCCCAGCATTTT. This codes for CASSSGDRGNQPQHF.

This chain uses TRBV6-5 with TRBJ1-5; perhaps TRBD1 as D (5 bases). V gave up 0 bases and J gave up 2 bases, with 8 bases separating them. Germline V lookup: CDR1 MNHEY, CDR2 SVGAGI. The CDR3 loop spans 15 amino acids. DNA for the CDR3: TGTGCCAGCAGTTACTCAGGGGCCCGCAATCAGCCCCAGCATTTT. It translates to CASSYSGARNQPQHF.

For the CDR3, the DNA is TGTGCCAGCAGCTCCTCAACTCTTAATACGCAGTATTTT. Protein sequence: CASSSSTLNTQYF. The chain uses TRBV7-2 and TRBJ2-3; D call uncertain. Germline CDR1 is SGHTA and CDR2 is FQGNSA. This CDR3 comprises 13 residues. V was clipped by 4 bases and J by 7 bases, with 12 bases between them.

The V gene is TRBV6-5, the J gene TRBJ1-1; D might be TRBD1 (5 bases). This CDR3 is 15 amino acids long. CDR1 MNHEY and CDR2 SVGAGI come from the germline V gene. Trimming removed 4 bases at V and 1 base at J, with 13 bases between. CDR3 sequence: CASSSTEIPNTEAFF. The CDR3, as DNA: TGTGCCAGCAGTTCGACAGAAATTCCGAACACTGAAGCTTTCTTT.

This clone has a single count. This chain connects TRBV15 to TRBJ1-5; unclear D gene. This CDR3 is built from 15 residues. The V and J ends lost 4 bases and 2 bases respectively, with 12 bases between them. In germline, CDR1 is LNHNV, CDR2 YYDKDF (reference sequence). CDR3 sequence (DNA): TGTGCCACCAGCACGAGAGCCGAAGGCAATCAGCCCCAGCATTTT. It encodes CATSTRAEGNQPQHF.